This TCR beta chain was recovered during a study of beta chain features in type 1 diabetes. One heparinised blood draw averaging approximately 120 mL was given by each donor. The whole isolated RNA underwent reverse transcription, so sequencing captured expressed TCRB transcripts. Measured with immunoSEQ multiplex PCR; TCRdb has only the in-frame clones, and not every one. The table has some 150,000 clones, about 10% seen once. Ten or more counts support this clone. Germline CDR1 is LGHNA and CDR2 is YNFKEQ. The length of the CDR3 is 17 residues. Trimming took 1 base from V and 2 from J, leaving 12 bases between them.

This chain links TRBV4-2 with TRBJ2-6; D is perhaps TRBD1 (5 bases). The receptor comes from a man aged 18 to 29 in good health. The sample comprised naive CD4+ T cells from blood. Here the CDR3 reads CASSQGQGSAGANVLTF. CDR3 nucleotide sequence: TGTGCCAGCAGCCAAGGCCAGGGATCCGCTGGGGCCAACGTCCTGACTTTC.